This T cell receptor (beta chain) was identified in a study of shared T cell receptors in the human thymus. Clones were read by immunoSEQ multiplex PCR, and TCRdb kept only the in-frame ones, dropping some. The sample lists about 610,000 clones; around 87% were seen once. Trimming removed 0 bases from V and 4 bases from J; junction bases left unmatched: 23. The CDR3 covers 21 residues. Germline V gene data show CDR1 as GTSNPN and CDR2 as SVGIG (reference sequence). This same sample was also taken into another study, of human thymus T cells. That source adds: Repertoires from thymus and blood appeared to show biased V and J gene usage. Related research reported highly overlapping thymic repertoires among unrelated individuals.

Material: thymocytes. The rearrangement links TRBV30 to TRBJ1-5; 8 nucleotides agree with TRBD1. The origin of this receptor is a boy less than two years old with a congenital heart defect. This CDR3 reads CAWSVPTWTGKWGGSNQPQHF. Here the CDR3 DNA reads TGTGCCTGGAGTGTCCCTACCTGGACAGGGAAGTGGGGTGGGAGTAATCAGCCCCAGCATTTT.